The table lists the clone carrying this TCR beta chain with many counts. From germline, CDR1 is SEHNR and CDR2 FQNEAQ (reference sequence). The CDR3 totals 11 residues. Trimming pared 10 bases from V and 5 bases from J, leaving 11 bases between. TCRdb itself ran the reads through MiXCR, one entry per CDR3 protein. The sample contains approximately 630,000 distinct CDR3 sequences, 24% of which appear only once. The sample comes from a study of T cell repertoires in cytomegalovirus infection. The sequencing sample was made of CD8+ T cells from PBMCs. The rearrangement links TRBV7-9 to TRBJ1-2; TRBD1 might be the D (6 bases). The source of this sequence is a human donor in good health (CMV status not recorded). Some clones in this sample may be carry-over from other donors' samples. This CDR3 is CATLGAYGYTF. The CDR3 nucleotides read TGTGCCACCTTGGGGGCGTATGGCTACACCTTC. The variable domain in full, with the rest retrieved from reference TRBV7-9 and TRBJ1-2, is DTGVSQNPRHKITKRGQNVTFRCDPISEHNRLYWYRQTLGQGPEFLTYFQNEAQLEKSRLLSDRFSAERPKGSFSTLEIQRTEQGDSAMYLCATLGAYGYTFGSGTRLTVV.